Given below is one T cell receptor (beta chain) in context. Its antigen is undetermined. At the deep level, the assay was run. Measured with immunoSEQ multiplex PCR; TCRdb has only the in-frame clones, and not every one. This sample yields roughly 1,800,000 clones, of which around 96% are seen a single time; 1.2% belongs to the top ten. In the naive CD8 group, cells lacked CD45RO and were positively selected for CCR7, so terminally differentiated effector memory CD45RA+ cells were left out. Every donor was a Caucasian adult from Nashville, Tennessee. This entry belongs to a study of shared clonotypes between healthy human individuals. This CDR3 spans 18 amino acids. The germline V and J ends were trimmed by 8 bases and 1 base, with 21 bases remaining between them. Germline lookup yields CDR1 MGHRA and CDR2 YSYEKL. Study-wide results and limits: Memory subsets had estimated richness that was generally smaller than that of naive subsets. Sorted-subset sequencing was shown by rarefaction to be incomplete despite large depth.

This chain uses TRBV4-1 with TRBJ1-6; D may be TRBD1 (5 bases). Sequencing was done on a sample of naive CD8+ T cells sorted from blood. The receptor's source is a man younger than 30 in good health. Here the CDR3 DNA reads TGCGCCAGCGGACCCTACCGGCGGGAGGGGTCCTATAATTCACCCCTCCACTTT. Its protein is CASGPYRREGSYNSPLHF.